This is a list of T cell receptor beta chains from one sample in a study of response to subunit inactivated influenza vaccine. TCRdb analysed the RT-PCR reads with MiXCR anew, one entry per CDR3 protein. The profile shows hundreds of thousands of distinct CDR3 sequences, about 14% of them singletons. The sequenced sample was PBMCs from blood, obtained 14 to 15 days before vaccination. The receptors derive from a man aged 45-60 years who received an inactivated influenza vaccine. Each CDR3 is given with its conserved first and last residue. D genes are given only for firm matches. Not every row has a clone size; where given, it reads once, few, many or a size class.

clone_size	v_call	d_call	j_call	cdr3_nt	cdr3_aa
many	TRBV12-3/TRBV12-4	TRBD1	TRBJ1-2	TGTGCCAGCAGTTTCCGAGGGCCCAGGGGGAGTGATGGCTACACCTTC	CASSFRGPRGSDGYTF
-	TRBV27	TRBD1	TRBJ2-7	TGTGCCAGCAGGCTATTCTCAGGGACAGGGGATGCCTACGAGCAGTACTTC	CASRLFSGTGDAYEQYF
few	TRBV20-1	-	TRBJ2-7	TGCAGTGCTAGGGGTTCCGGGCAGTACTTC	CSARGSGQYF
many	TRBV29-1	TRBD1	TRBJ1-2	TGCAGCGTTTATTCAGGGGGTTTAAACTATGGCTACACCTTC	CSVYSGGLNYGYTF
few	TRBV5-1	-	TRBJ1-5	TGCGCCAGCAGCTTGGATGGTTGGGGCAATCAGCCCCAGCATTTT	CASSLDGWGNQPQHF
-	TRBV29-1	-	TRBJ2-5	TGCAGCGTGCGCCGTGGCACGGGCTCAGAGACCCAGTACTTC	CSVRRGTGSETQYF
many	TRBV5-1	TRBD1	TRBJ2-2	TGCGCCAGCAGCCCAGGGACAGGGCTGAACACCGGGGAGCTGTTTTTT	CASSPGTGLNTGELFF
few	TRBV2	-	TRBJ1-5	TGTGCCAGCAGTCCCAGGGCTGTGGGCAATCAGCCCCAGCATTTT	CASSPRAVGNQPQHF
-	TRBV28	TRBD2	TRBJ2-7	TGTGCCAGCAGGAGGACTAGCGGGAGTGGCGAGCAGTACTTC	CASRRTSGSGEQYF
many	TRBV6-2/TRBV6-3	-	TRBJ2-3	TGTGCCAGCAGCCCACCCAGCCCAGATACGCAGTATTTT	CASSPPSPDTQYF
few	TRBV20-1	-	TRBJ2-1	TGCAGTGCTAGAGATCTCAAGGACTACAATGAGCAGTTCTTC	CSARDLKDYNEQFF
-	TRBV7-9	-	TRBJ2-2	TGTGCCAGCAGCTTTGGGGGGAAGAACACCGGGGAGCTGTTTTTT	CASSFGGKNTGELFF
few	TRBV7-2	-	TRBJ1-1	TGTGCCAGCACCCCAACAGCAGGTCAGGGGACTGAAGCTTTCTTT	CASTPTAGQGTEAFF
few	TRBV6-5	TRBD1	TRBJ2-4	TGTGCCAGCAGTTCCGGGCGGACAGGCCTTACTTTCGAGTACTTC	CASSSGRTGLTFEYF
-	TRBV6-1	-	TRBJ2-5	TGTGCCAGCGGCAGTCCGGGGGAACAAGAGACCCAGTACTTC	CASGSPGEQETQYF
few	TRBV20-1	-	TRBJ2-7	TGCAGTGCTAGAGCCTCGACAGTACGCGAGCAGTACTTC	CSARASTVREQYF
few	TRBV12-3/TRBV12-4	-	TRBJ1-4	TGTGCCAGCAGTTTAGCGGCGGGATTGACAACTAATGAAAAACTGTTTTTT	CASSLAAGLTTNEKLFF
few	TRBV5-1	-	TRBJ1-1	TGCGCCAGCAGCTTGATTCTTATAGGGAGGAACACTGAAGCTTTCTTT	CASSLILIGRNTEAFF
many	TRBV27	-	TRBJ2-4	TGTGCCAGCAGTTTATACGGGGCGGGAGCCAAAAACATTCAGTACTTC	CASSLYGAGAKNIQYF
-	TRBV5-1	TRBD2	TRBJ2-7	TGCGCCAGCATAACGCCGGCGGCTAGCGGGACGGCCGAGCAGTACTTC	CASITPAASGTAEQYF
many	TRBV20-1	-	TRBJ2-5	TGCAGTGCTAGAGAAGTTGGGGATATACGTCAAGAGACCCAGTACTTC	CSAREVGDIRQETQYF
few	TRBV5-1	TRBD2	TRBJ2-3	TGCGCCAGCAGCCCCCCGATGGCGGGGGGATACACAGATACGCAGTATTTT	CASSPPMAGGYTDTQYF
-	TRBV3-1	-	TRBJ1-1	TGTGCCAGCAGCCCGGAGGTTCCGGGGGTTGAAGCTTTCTTT	CASSPEVPGVEAFF